This paragraph reports one T cell receptor beta chain. CDR3 length equals 14 residues. Trimming removed 6 bases from V and 0 bases from J; junction bases left unmatched: 4. Germline CDR1 reads ENHRY; CDR2 reads SYGVKD. The data belong to a study of blood T cell repertoires in COVID-19. On the study more broadly: Some COVID-19 samples were acute and others convalescent; all came from the United States, Italy and Spain. In each case, the material was cDNA or gDNA derived from T cells, B-cell-depleted T cells, or PBMCs.

Original processing notes: Estimation of nucleated cell counts relied on the amplification of reference gene primers. Clones were read by immunoSEQ multiplex PCR, and TCRdb kept only the in-frame ones, dropping some. Clone size and the V and J calls come from that table; the DNA yielded D and trimming. The table lists about 300,000 clones, around 84% of them singletons, with 1.3% in the top ten. The chain has TRBV10-3 and TRBJ1-2, with 7 bases matching TRBD1. This clonotype originated in a man aged 65 to 85 with acute or convalescent COVID-19. Sample: peripheral blood. The chain's CDR3 is CAIRSGTANYGYTF. CDR3 nucleotide sequence: TGTGCCATCAGGTCCGGGACAGCTAACTATGGCTACACCTTC.